Shown below are 4 T cell receptor beta chains from a single sample sequenced in a study of T cells in localized non-small cell lung cancer (dated by TCRdb to the early 2020s). Library method: the immunoSEQ multiplex PCR assay. TCRdb holds this immuneACCESS table with in-frame rearrangements only. Some clones are missing; in checked studies, unresolved V genes explain under half, and the rest has no known cause. Here the sample has about 36,000 clones; around 88% occur a single time. The ten largest clones capture less than 9% of the sample. This sample comprised peripheral blood, obtained before any cancer treatment. These receptors originate from a woman aged 40 to 75 with stage I lung adenocarcinoma.

This rearrangement joins TRBV15 to TRBJ1-5; maybe TRBD1 (6 bases). The V and J ends lost 5 bases and 4 bases respectively, with 12 bases between them. The CDR3 length is 14 residues. CDR1 LNHNV and CDR2 YYDKDF come from the germline V gene (reference sequence). The CDR3 is CATSFGGWNQPQHF. Written as DNA, the CDR3 is TGTGCCACCAGCTTCGGGGGCTGGAATCAGCCCCAGCATTTT.

This clone was recorded only once. The chain carries TRBV30 and TRBJ2-5; D possibly corresponds to TRBD1 (6 bases). Per germline, CDR1 GTSNPN and CDR2 SVGIG (reference sequence). V was trimmed by 2 bases and J by 3 bases, leaving 19 bases between them. This CDR3 has 16 amino acids. The CDR3 coding sequence is TGTGCCTGGAGTCTAATACAGGGCCTGGAAAAAGAGACCCAGTACTTC. Residues: CAWSLIQGLEKETQYF. Full variable domain (rest looked up from reference TRBV30 and TRBJ2-5): SQTIHQWPATLVQPVGSPLSLECTVEGTSNPNLYWYRQAAGRGLQLLFYSVGIGQISSEVPQNLSASRPQDRQFILSSKKLLLSDSGFYLCAWSLIQGLEKETQYFGPGTRLLVL.

This chain links TRBV27 with TRBJ1-1; D uncertain. Germline V gene sequence: CDR1 MNHEY, CDR2 SMNVEV (reference sequence). V was cut by 3 bases and J by 1 base, with 9 bases left in between. The CDR3 is made up of 14 amino acids. The CDR3 nucleotides read TGTGCCAGCAGTTTCGCCCGGTCGAACACTGAAGCTTTCTTT. Protein sequence: CASSFARSNTEAFF.

The chain links TRBV15 to TRBJ1-2; 8 bases are shared with TRBD1. Germline V lookup: CDR1 LNHNV, CDR2 YYDKDF (reference sequence). The CDR3 runs 15 residues. V was clipped by 0 bases and J by 6 bases; unmatched bases: 6. The chain's CDR3 is CATSRDRGPYDGYTF. The CDR3, as DNA: TGTGCCACCAGCAGAGACAGGGGGCCATATGATGGCTACACCTTC.